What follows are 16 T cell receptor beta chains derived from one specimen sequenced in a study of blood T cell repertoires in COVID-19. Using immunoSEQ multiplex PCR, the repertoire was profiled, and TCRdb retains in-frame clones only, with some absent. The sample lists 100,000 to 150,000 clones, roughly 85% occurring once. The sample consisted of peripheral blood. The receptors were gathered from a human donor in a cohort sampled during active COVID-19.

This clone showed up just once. The CDR3 is CASRTTKTGRTGELFF. CDR3 DNA sequence: TGTGCCAGTAGGACAACCAAGACAGGGAGAACCGGGGAGCTGTTTTTT. The V and J genes are TRBV19 and TRBJ2-2; 7 bases match TRBD1. Trimming removed 6 bases from V and 5 bases from J; junction bases left unmatched: 12. This CDR3 spans 16 amino acids. Germline V gene lookup returns CDR1 LNHDA and CDR2 SQIVND (reference sequence).

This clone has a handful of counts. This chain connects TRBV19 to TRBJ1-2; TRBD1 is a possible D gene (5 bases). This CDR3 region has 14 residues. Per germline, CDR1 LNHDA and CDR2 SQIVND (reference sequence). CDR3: CGSKGLLANYGYTF. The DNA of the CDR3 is TGTGGCTCGAAGGGACTGTTAGCTAACTATGGCTACACCTTC.

Written as DNA, the CDR3 is TGTGCCACCAGTGGGGGACAGGGGGCTAATCAGCCCCAGCATTTT. Translation gives CATSGGQGANQPQHF. The rearrangement joins TRBV24-1 to TRBJ1-5; 12 bases map to TRBD1. The CDR3 is made up of 15 amino acids. The germline CDR1 and CDR2 sequences are KGHDR and SFDVKD. The V segment lost 5 bases and the J segment 4 bases; nucleotides outside the gene matches: 2.

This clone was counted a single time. The CDR3: CASSFRQGPLYGYTF. The CDR3 DNA follows: TGTGCCAGCAGCTTCAGACAGGGCCCTCTCTATGGCTACACCTTC. This chain links TRBV11-2 with TRBJ1-2; 7 bases match TRBD1. There are 15 residues in the CDR3. The trim removed 3 bases at V and 4 bases at J, leaving 8 bases unmatched. Per germline, CDR1 SGHAT and CDR2 FQNNGV.

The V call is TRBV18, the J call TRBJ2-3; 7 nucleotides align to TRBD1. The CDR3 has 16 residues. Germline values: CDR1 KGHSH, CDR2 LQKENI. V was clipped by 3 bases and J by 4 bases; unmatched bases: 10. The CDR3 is CASSPVRAQGPDTQYF. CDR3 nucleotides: TGTGCCAGCTCACCCGTAAGAGCACAGGGGCCAGATACGCAGTATTTT.

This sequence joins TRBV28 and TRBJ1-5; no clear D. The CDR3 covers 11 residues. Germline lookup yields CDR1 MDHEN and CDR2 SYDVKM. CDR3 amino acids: CAAGSNQPQHF. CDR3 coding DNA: TGTGCGGCGGGGAGCAATCAGCCCCAGCATTTT.

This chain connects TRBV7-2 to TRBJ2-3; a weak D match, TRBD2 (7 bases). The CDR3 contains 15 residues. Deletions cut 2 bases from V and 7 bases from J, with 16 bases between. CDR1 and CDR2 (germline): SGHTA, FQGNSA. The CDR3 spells CASSLRRGGQNTQYF. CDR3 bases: TGTGCCAGCAGCTTACGGAGGGGGGGCCAAAATACGCAGTATTTT.

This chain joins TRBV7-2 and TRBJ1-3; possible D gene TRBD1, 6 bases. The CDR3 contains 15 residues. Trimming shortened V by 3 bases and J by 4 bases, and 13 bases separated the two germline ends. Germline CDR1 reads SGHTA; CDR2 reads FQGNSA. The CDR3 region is CASSLTGSGGNTIYF. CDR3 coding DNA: TGTGCCAGCAGCTTGACAGGTTCGGGAGGAAACACCATATATTTT. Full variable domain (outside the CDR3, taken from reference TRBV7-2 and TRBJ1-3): GAGVSQSPSNKVTEKGKDVELRCDPISGHTALYWYRQSLGQGLEFLIYFQGNSAPDKSGLPSDRFSAERTGGSVSTLTIQRTQQEDSAVYLCASSLTGSGGNTIYFGEGSWLTVV.

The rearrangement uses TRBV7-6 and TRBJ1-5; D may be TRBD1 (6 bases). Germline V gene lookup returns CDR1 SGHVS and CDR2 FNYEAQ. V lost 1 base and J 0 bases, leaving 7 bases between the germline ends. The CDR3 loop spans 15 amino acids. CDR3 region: CASSLGTDSNQPQHF. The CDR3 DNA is TGTGCCAGCAGCTTAGGGACAGATAGCAATCAGCCCCAGCATTTT. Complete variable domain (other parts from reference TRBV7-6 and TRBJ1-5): GAGVSQSPRYKVTKRGQDVALRCDPISGHVSLYWYRQALGQGPEFLTYFNYEAQQDKSGLPNDRFSAERPEGSISTLTIQRTEQRDSAMYRCASSLGTDSNQPQHFGDGTRLSIL.

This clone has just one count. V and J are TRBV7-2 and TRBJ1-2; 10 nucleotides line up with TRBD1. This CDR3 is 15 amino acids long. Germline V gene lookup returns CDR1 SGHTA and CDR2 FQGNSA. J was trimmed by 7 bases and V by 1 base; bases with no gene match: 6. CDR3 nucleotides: TGTGCCAGCAGCTTAGTCGGACAGGGGGGTGGTGGCTACACCTTC. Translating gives CASSLVGQGGGGYTF.

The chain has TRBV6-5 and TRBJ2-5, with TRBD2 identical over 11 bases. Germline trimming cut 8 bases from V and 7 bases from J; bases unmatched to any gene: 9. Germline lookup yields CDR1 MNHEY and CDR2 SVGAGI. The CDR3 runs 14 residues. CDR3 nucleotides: TGTGCCAGCGGGGCTAGCGGGGGGATAGGGACCCAGTACTTC. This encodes CASGASGGIGTQYF.

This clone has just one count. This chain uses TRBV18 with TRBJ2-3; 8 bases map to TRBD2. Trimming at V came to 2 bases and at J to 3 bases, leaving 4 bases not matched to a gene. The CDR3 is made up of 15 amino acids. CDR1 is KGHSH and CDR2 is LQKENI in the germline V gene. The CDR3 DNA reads TGTGCCAGCTCACCAGGGTCTAGCGGGACAGATACGCAGTATTTT. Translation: CASSPGSSGTDTQYF.

The CDR3 protein is CASSATSGRTETQYF. CDR3 nucleotide sequence: TGCGCCAGCAGCGCGACTAGCGGGAGGACGGAGACCCAGTACTTC. V and J are TRBV5-1 and TRBJ2-5; 13 bases line up with TRBD2. The V segment lost 4 bases and the J segment 5 bases; nucleotides outside the gene matches: 5. Germline-derived CDR1 and CDR2 are SGHRS and YFSETQ. The CDR3 sequence is 15 residues long.

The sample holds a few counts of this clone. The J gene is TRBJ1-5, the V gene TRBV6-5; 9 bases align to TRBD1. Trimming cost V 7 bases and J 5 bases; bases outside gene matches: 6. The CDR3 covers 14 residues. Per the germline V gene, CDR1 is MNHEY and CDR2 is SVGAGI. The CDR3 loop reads CASNPTGGYQPQHF. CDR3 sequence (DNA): TGTGCCAGCAACCCCACAGGGGGCTATCAGCCCCAGCATTTT.

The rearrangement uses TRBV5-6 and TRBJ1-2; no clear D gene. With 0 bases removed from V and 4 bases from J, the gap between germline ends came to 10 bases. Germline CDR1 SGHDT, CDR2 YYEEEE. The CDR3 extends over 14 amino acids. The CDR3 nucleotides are TGTGCCAGCAGCTTGGATGCAGGCCGCTATGGCTACACCTTC. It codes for CASSLDAGRYGYTF.

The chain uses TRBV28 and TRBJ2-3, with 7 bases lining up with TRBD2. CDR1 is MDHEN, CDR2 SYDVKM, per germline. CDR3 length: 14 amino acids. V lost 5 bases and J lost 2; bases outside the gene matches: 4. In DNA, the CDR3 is TGTGCCAGCAGTCCCCGGGGGGTCACAGATACGCAGTATTTT. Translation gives CASSPRGVTDTQYF.